This entry lists 22 T cell receptor beta chains sequenced from one sample in a study of blood T cell repertoires in COVID-19. Here immunoSEQ multiplex PCR was the method, and the copy in TCRdb shows in-frame clones only, minus some. This table has fewer than 450,000 clones, around 91% appearing once. Sequences were obtained from peripheral blood. The source of these receptors is a woman between 18 and 30 years old who had recovered from COVID-19.

The chain recombines TRBV20-1 with TRBJ1-3; 7 bases map to TRBD1. V was pared by 3 bases and J by 0 bases, with 8 bases of the junction left unmatched. CDR3 length: 16 residues. The germline V gene has CDR1 DFQATT and CDR2 SNEGSKA (reference sequence). The CDR3 nucleotides are TGCAGTGCTAGTGACGGGACAGTAAGCTCTGGAAACACCATATATTTT. Translated, it gives CSASDGTVSSGNTIYF.

This chain joins TRBV29-1 and TRBJ2-3; D remains ambiguous. The CDR3 is 15 amino acids. Germline CDR1 SQVTM, CDR2 ANQGSEA. V shed 4 bases and J shed 4 bases, with 18 bases lying between them. The CDR3, as DNA: TGCAGCGTTGTACGGCTGACCCGCGGCTCAGATACGCAGTATTTT. This codes for CSVVRLTRGSDTQYF.

The chain employs TRBV24-1 and TRBJ2-4; possible D gene TRBD1, 6 bases. The CDR3 has 14 amino acids. V was pared by 4 bases and J by 7 bases, with 13 bases between. Germline V gene sequence: CDR1 KGHDR, CDR2 SFDVKD. The CDR3 sequence is CATSEAATGNIQYF. The CDR3, as DNA: TGTGCCACCAGTGAGGCCGCCACAGGGAACATTCAGTACTTC.

This clone appeared once. The CDR3 region has the DNA TGCAGCGTTGAAGATGCGGTGCGTTCTGAAGCTTTCTTT. The encoded protein is CSVEDAVRSEAFF. V usage is TRBV29-1 and J usage is TRBJ1-1, with D unresolved. Germline V lookup: CDR1 SQVTM, CDR2 ANQGSEA. Trimming took 0 bases from V and 6 from J, leaving 11 bases between them. CDR3 length equals 13 residues. The complete variable domain, with remaining parts taken from reference TRBV29-1 and TRBJ1-1, reads SAVISQKPSRDICQRGTSLTIQCQVDSQVTMMFWYRQQPGQSLTLIATANQGSEATYESGFVIDKFPISRPNLTFSTLTVSNMSPEDSSIYLCSVEDAVRSEAFFGQGTRLTVV.

This clone has a single count. The rearrangement joins TRBV29-1 to TRBJ1-1; no firm D call. The CDR3 runs to 11 residues. CDR1 and CDR2 (germline): SQVTM, ANQGSEA. With 7 bases removed from V and 2 bases from J, the gap between germline ends came to 8 bases. CDR3 sequence reads: CSGLLNTEAFF. The CDR3 coding sequence is TGCAGCGGACTGCTTAACACTGAAGCTTTCTTT.

The chain employs TRBV4-1 and TRBJ1-2; 8 bases are shared with TRBD1. V lost 4 bases, J lost 8 bases, and 3 bases stayed unmatched. CDR1 is MGHRA and CDR2 is YSYEKL in the germline V gene. The CDR3 covers 12 residues. As DNA, the CDR3 is TGCGCCAGCAGCCCCCCAGGGGGCGGCTACACCTTC. It codes for CASSPPGGGYTF.

This chain joins TRBV10-2 and TRBJ2-7, with a tentative D call TRBD2 (6 bases). The CDR3 is 14 residues long. The germline gives CDR1 WSHSY, CDR2 SAAADI. V lost 7 bases, J lost 0 bases, and 13 bases lay in between. CDR3 residues: CASKAGSSSYEQYV. The CDR3 DNA is TGCGCCAGCAAGGCGGGGTCCAGCTCCTACGAGCAGTACGTC.

The chain recombines TRBV12-3 or TRBV12-4 with TRBJ1-2; D remains ambiguous. The CDR3 consists of 12 residues. V gave up 6 bases and J gave up 2 bases, with 7 bases separating them. DNA of the CDR3: TGTGCCAGCAGCCGAGGGAACTATGGCTACACCTTC. Translating it yields CASSRGNYGYTF.

V is TRBV6-5 and J is TRBJ2-5, with D uncertain. The V and J ends lost 5 bases and 4 bases respectively, with 11 bases between them. The CDR3 is 13 amino acids. Germline CDR1 is MNHEY and CDR2 is SVGAGI. The DNA for the CDR3 is TGTGCCAGCAGTCCTAACTCTCGAGAGACCCAGTACTTC. Translated, it gives CASSPNSRETQYF.

The chain carries TRBV7-9 and TRBJ1-1; D is unresolved. The CDR3 runs 15 residues. Trimming took 5 bases from V and 2 from J, leaving 15 bases between them. Per germline, CDR1 SEHNR and CDR2 FQNEAQ (reference sequence). CDR3 nucleotides: TGTGCCAGCAGCCGAAGGAGGGAGTCAAACACTGAAGCTTTCTTT. This translates into CASSRRRESNTEAFF. Full variable domain (outside the CDR3, taken from reference TRBV7-9 and TRBJ1-1): DTGVSQNPRHKITKRGQNVTFRCDPISEHNRLYWYRQTLGQGPEFLTYFQNEAQLEKSRLLSDRFSAERPKGSFSTLEIQRTEQGDSAMYLCASSRRRESNTEAFFGQGTRLTVV.

V usage is TRBV9 and J usage is TRBJ1-2; 7 bases match TRBD1. The CDR3 totals 13 residues. The V gene's germline CDR1 is SGDLS and CDR2 YYNGEE. V lost 4 bases, J lost 1 base, and 1 base stayed unmatched. The CDR3 nucleotides are TGTGCCAGCAGCAGGGACAGTAACTATGGCTACACCTTC. Translation gives CASSRDSNYGYTF.

The chain uses TRBV6-2 or TRBV6-3 and TRBJ1-2, with TRBD1 as a possible D gene (6 bases). This CDR3 contains 15 residues. The V and J ends lost 3 bases and 5 bases respectively, with 16 bases between them. Germline V gene data show CDR1 as MNHEY and CDR2 as SVGEGT. The CDR3 loop reads CASSYLAQGPYGYTF. In DNA, the CDR3 is TGTGCCAGCAGTTATCTCGCACAGGGACCGTATGGCTACACCTTC.

The chain has TRBV4-3 and TRBJ2-4, with TRBD2 identical over 9 bases. CDR1 and CDR2 from the germline V gene are LGHNA and YSLEER. Germline trimming cut 0 bases from V and 0 bases from J; bases unmatched to any gene: 6. This CDR3 has 18 amino acids. CDR3 in amino acids: CASSQEIPSGTAKNIQYF. The CDR3 coding sequence is TGCGCCAGCAGCCAAGAGATTCCTAGCGGGACAGCCAAAAACATTCAGTACTTC.

The chain is built from TRBV11-2 and TRBJ2-1; 9 nucleotides line up with TRBD1. CDR3 length equals 16 residues. Germline V gene lookup returns CDR1 SGHAT and CDR2 FQNNGV. The V gene end was trimmed by 5 bases and the J gene end by 6 bases; junction bases not matched to a gene: 11. The CDR3: CASSPRDRVVGNEQFF. CDR3 nucleotide sequence: TGTGCCAGCAGCCCCCGGGACAGGGTTGTAGGCAATGAGCAGTTCTTC.

This chain links TRBV11-2 with TRBJ1-2, with a tentative D call TRBD1 (5 bases). V lost 4 bases and J 5 bases, leaving 11 bases between the germline ends. CDR1 is SGHAT, CDR2 FQNNGV, per germline. The CDR3 has 13 amino acids. CDR3 coding DNA: TGTGCCAGCAGCTCTCAGGGTCCGTATGGCTACACCTTC. Translation gives CASSSQGPYGYTF.

The chain couples TRBV9 to TRBJ2-7, with 9 bases that match TRBD1. Germline assignment: CDR1 SGDLS and CDR2 YYNGEE. The junction had 3 bases not matched to a gene; V was cut back by 3 bases and J by 2 bases. This CDR3 comprises 14 residues. The CDR3 nucleotides read TGTGCCAGCAGCGCCCGGACAGGGGCCTACGAGCAGTACGTC. Its protein product is CASSARTGAYEQYV.

The chain links TRBV3-1 (or the pseudogene TRBV3-2) to TRBJ2-3, with D hard to call. Trimming shortened V by 5 bases and J by 10 bases, and 13 bases separated the two germline ends. The CDR3 covers 12 residues. Per the germline V gene, CDR1 is LGHDT and CDR2 is YNNKEL (reference sequence). The CDR3 DNA reads TGTGCCAGCAGCTCCGACACCCGCCCGCAGTATTTT. Translation gives CASSSDTRPQYF.

The rearrangement joins TRBV7-9 to TRBJ1-4; TRBD1 matches 8 bases. Germline V gives CDR1 SEHNR, CDR2 FQNEAQ (reference sequence). Losses at the gene ends were 5 bases for V and 3 bases for J; bases not matched to a gene: 5. CDR3 length equals 15 residues. CDR3 sequence reads: CASSPRTGPNEKLFF. The CDR3 DNA follows: TGTGCCAGCAGCCCGCGGACAGGGCCTAATGAAAAACTGTTTTTT.

The chain's CDR3 is CAISESTGVGVGEQFF. CDR3 nucleotides: TGTGCCATCAGTGAGTCGACGGGAGTAGGGGTAGGTGAGCAGTTCTTC. V is TRBV10-3 and J is TRBJ2-1, with D possibly TRBD2 on 6 matching bases. The V end lost 0 bases, the J end lost 9 bases, and 18 bases lay between the germline ends. Germline V CDR1 and CDR2: ENHRY, SYGVKD. The CDR3 extends over 16 amino acids.

The rearrangement links TRBV7-8 to TRBJ2-3, with D perhaps matching TRBD2 (6 bases). Germline V gene data show CDR1 as SGHVS and CDR2 as FQNEAQ. Trimming pared 5 bases from V and 6 bases from J, leaving 18 bases between. The CDR3 length is 15 residues. The CDR3 sequence is CASSPGAGSWDTQYF. DNA for the CDR3: TGTGCCAGCAGCCCCGGCGCGGGGTCATGGGATACGCAGTATTTT.

The chain has TRBV30 and TRBJ2-3, with 7 bases identical to TRBD2. Germline V lookup: CDR1 GTSNPN, CDR2 SVGIG (reference sequence). The ends lost 2 bases at V and 0 bases at J; junction bases unmatched: 8. This CDR3 is 16 amino acids long. Here the CDR3 DNA reads TGTGCCTGGAGTCGGGAACTAGCGATTAGCACAGATACGCAGTATTTT. It yields the protein CAWSRELAISTDTQYF.

This chain links TRBV7-2 with TRBJ1-5, with 9 bases that match TRBD1. V dropped 1 base and J dropped 5; count of bases not matched to a gene: 3. CDR1 and CDR2 (germline): SGHTA, FQGNSA. The CDR3 extends over 15 amino acids. The CDR3, as DNA: TGTGCCAGCAGCTTAGGGGGACAGGGACATCAGCCCCAGCATTTT. Protein: CASSLGGQGHQPQHF.